This T cell receptor (beta chain) was recorded in a study of blood T cell repertoires in COVID-19. Study overall: From T cells, B-cell-depleted T cells, or PBMCs came the material, which was cDNA or gDNA.

This CDR3 region has 14 residues. CDR1 and CDR2 from the germline V gene are SQVTM and ANQGSEA. The ends lost 5 bases at V and 2 bases at J; junction bases unmatched: 7. In the authors' methods: Amplification of reference gene primers provided the estimated nucleated cell counts. TCRdb's copy holds only in-frame clones and misses some; the assay was immunoSEQ multiplex PCR. V, J and clone size are those of that table, while D and trimming were read from the DNA. The table lists about 120,000 clones, roughly 86% of them singletons. The genes are TRBV29-1 and TRBJ1-1; 8 bases line up with TRBD1. The sample comprised peripheral blood. This clonotype was sampled from a woman in her 70s with COVID-19, enrolled during active disease. The CDR3 DNA sequence: TGCAGCGTTACCCGGACAGGGTTTAACACTGAAGCTTTCTTT. Amino acids: CSVTRTGFNTEAFF.